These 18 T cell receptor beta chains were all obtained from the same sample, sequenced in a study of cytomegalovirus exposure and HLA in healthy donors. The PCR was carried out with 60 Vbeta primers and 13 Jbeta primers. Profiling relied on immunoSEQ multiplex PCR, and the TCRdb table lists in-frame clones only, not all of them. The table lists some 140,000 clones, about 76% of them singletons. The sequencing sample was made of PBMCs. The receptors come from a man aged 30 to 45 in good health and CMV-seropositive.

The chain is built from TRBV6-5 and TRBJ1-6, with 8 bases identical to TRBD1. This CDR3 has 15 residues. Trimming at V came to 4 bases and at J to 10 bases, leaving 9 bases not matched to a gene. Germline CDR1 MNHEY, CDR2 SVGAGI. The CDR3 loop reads CASSSRGQGPSPLHF. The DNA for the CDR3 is TGTGCCAGCAGTTCTAGAGGACAGGGCCCCTCACCCCTCCACTTT.

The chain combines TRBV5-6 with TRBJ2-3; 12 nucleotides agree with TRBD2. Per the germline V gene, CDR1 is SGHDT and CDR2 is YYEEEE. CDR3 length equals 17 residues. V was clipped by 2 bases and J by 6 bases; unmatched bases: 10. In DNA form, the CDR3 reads TGTGCCAGCAGCTTACTAGCGGGGGGTTTCGGCCGGGATACGCAGTATTTT. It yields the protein CASSLLAGGFGRDTQYF.

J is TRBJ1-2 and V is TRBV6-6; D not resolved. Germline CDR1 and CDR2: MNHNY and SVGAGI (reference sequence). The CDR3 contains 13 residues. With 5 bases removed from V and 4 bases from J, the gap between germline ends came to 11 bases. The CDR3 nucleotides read TGTGCCAGCAGTGACGGGTCCTCCTATGGCTACACCTTC. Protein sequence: CASSDGSSYGYTF.

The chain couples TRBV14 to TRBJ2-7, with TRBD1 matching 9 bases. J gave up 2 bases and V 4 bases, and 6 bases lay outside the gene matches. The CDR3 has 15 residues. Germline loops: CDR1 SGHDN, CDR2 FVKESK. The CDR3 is CASSRFGDRAYEQYF. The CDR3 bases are TGTGCCAGCAGCCGCTTCGGGGACAGGGCCTACGAGCAGTACTTC.

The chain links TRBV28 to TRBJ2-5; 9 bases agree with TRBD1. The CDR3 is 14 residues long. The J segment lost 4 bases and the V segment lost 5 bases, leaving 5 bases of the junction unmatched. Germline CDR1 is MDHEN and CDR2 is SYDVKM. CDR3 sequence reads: CASSTRQGGETQYF. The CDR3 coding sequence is TGTGCCAGCAGTACCCGACAGGGGGGAGAGACCCAGTACTTC.

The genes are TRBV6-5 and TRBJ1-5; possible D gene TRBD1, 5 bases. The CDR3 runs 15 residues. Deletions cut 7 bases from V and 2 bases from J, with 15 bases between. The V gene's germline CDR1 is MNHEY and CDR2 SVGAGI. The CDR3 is CASNQGAGGNQPQHF. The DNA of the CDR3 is TGTGCCAGCAATCAAGGGGCGGGGGGCAATCAGCCCCAGCATTTT.

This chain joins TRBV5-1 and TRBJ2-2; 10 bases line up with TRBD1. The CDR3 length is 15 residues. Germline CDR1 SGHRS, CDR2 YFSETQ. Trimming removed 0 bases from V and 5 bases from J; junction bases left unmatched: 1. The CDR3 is CASSLGDRGTGELFF. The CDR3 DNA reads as TGCGCCAGCAGCTTGGGGGACAGGGGTACCGGGGAGCTGTTTTTT.

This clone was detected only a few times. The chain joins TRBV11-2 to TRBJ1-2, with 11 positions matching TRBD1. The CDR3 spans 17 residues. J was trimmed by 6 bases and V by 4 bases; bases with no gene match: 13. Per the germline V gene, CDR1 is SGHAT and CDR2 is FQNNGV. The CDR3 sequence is CASSSFLVGQGANGYTF. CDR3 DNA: TGTGCCAGCAGCTCCTTTTTGGTAGGACAGGGGGCAAATGGCTACACCTTC.

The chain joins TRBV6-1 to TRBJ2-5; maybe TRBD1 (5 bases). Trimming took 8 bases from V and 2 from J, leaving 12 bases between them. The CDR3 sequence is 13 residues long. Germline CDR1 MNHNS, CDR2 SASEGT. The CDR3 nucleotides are TGTGCCAGCGAGAAGGGGCTGCAAGAGACCCAGTACTTC. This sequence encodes CASEKGLQETQYF.

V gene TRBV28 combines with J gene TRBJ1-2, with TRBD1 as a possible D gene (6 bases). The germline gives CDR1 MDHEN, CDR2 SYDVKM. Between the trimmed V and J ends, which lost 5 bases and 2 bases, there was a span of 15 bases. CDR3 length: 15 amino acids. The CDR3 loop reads CASSPFDRPNYGYTF. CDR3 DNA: TGTGCCAGCAGTCCTTTTGACAGGCCCAACTATGGCTACACCTTC.

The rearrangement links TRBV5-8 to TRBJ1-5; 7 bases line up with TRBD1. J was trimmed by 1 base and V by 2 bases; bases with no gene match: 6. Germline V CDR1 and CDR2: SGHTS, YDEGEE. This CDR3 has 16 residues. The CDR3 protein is CASSFRPGGSNQPQHF. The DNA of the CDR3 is TGTGCCAGCAGCTTTCGGCCAGGGGGAAGCAATCAGCCCCAGCATTTT.

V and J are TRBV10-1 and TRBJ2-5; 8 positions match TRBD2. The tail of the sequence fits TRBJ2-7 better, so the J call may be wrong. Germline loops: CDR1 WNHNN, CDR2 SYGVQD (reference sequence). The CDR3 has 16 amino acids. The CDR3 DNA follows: TGCGCCAGCATTAACACCGGGACTAGGGGACCCTACGAGCAGTACTTC. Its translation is CASINTGTRGPYEQYF.

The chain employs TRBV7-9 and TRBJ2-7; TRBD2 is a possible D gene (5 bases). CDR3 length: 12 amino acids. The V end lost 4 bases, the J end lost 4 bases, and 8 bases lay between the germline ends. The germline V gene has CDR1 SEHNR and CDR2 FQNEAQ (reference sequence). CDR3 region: CASSYTGYEQYF. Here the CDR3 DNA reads TGTGCCAGCAGCTACACGGGGTACGAGCAGTACTTC.

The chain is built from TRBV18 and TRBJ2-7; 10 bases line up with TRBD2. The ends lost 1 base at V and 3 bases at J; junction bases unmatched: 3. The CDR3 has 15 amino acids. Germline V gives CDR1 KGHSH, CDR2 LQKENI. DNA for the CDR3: TGTGCCAGCTCACCACGATCTAGCGGGGGCTACGAGCAGTACTTC. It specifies CASSPRSSGGYEQYF.

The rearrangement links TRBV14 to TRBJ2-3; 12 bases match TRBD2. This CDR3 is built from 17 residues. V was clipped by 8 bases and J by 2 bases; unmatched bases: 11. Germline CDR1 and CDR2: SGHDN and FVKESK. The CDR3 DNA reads TGTGCCAGCTCCCCACTAGCGGGAGGCGGCTACACAGATACGCAGTATTTT. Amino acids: CASSPLAGGGYTDTQYF.

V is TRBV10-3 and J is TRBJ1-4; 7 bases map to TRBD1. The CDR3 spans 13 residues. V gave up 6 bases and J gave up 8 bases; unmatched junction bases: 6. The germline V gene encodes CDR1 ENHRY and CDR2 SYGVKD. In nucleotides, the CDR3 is TGTGCCATCAGCAGGGGGTTTGGGGAAAAACTGTTTTTT. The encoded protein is CAISRGFGEKLFF.

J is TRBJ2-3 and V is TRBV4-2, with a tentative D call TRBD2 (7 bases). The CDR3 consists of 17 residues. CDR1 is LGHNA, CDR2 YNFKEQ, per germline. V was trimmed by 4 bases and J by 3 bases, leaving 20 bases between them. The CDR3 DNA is TGTGCCAGCAGCCCCTCAAGGGGGGGGGCCTGGACAGATACGCAGTATTTT. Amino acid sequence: CASSPSRGGAWTDTQYF.

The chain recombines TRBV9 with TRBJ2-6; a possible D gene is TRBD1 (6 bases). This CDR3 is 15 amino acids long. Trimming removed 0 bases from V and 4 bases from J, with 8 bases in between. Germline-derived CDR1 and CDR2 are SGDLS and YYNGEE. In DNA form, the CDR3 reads TGTGCCAGCAGCGTAGCAGGGGTAGGGGCCAACGTCCTGACTTTC. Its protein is CASSVAGVGANVLTF.